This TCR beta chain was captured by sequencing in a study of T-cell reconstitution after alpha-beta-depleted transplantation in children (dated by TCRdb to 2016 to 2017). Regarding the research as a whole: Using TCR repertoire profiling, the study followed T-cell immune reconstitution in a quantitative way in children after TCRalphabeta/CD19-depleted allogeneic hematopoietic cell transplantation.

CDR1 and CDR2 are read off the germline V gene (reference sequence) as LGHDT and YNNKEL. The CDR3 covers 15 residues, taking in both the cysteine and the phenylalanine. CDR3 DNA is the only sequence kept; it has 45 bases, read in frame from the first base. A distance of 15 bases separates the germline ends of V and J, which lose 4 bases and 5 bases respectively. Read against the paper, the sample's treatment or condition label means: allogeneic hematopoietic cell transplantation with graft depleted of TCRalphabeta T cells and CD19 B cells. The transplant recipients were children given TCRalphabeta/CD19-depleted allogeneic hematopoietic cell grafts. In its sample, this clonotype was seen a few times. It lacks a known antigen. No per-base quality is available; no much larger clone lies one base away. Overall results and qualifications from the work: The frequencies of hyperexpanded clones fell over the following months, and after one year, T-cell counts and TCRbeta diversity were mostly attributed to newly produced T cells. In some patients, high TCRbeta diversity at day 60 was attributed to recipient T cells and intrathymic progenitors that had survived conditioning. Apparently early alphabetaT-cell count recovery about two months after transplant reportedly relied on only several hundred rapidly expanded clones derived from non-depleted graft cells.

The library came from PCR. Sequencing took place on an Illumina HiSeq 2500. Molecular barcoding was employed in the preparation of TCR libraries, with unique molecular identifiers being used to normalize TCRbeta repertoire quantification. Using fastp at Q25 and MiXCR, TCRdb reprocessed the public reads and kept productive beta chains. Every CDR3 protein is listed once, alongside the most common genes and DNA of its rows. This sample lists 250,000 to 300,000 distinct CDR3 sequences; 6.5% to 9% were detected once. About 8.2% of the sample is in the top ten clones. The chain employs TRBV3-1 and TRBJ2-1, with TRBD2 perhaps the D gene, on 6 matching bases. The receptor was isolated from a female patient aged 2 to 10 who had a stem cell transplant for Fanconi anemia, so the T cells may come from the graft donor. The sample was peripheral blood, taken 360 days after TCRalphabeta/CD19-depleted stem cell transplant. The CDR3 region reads CASSPSSGINNEQFF. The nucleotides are TGTGCCAGCAGCCCAAGTAGCGGTATCAACAATGAGCAGTTCTTC.